This record covers a single T cell receptor beta chain. The sample belongs to a study of Ad26.COV2.S vaccination and SARS-CoV-2 variants. As for treatment: over 15 received Ad26.COV2.S at low or high dose, single or two shots; several received placebo; per-sample allocation not given. The samples were gathered on day 63 after the first injection of vaccine or placebo. Produced via immunoSEQ multiplex PCR; TCRdb's table is partial and in-frame only. The sample consists of more than 250,000 clones, about 87% of them appearing once. V gave up 1 base and J gave up 2 bases, with 9 bases separating them. Per the germline V gene, CDR1 is SGHDT and CDR2 is YYEEEE. The CDR3 is made up of 14 amino acids.

The starting material was peripheral blood, obtained in a trial of Ad26.COV2.S vaccine versus placebo. The V call is TRBV5-6, the J call TRBJ1-1; D gene ambiguous. The origin of this receptor is a person aged 18-60 years who received the Ad26.COV2.S COVID-19 vaccine or a placebo. Here the CDR3 reads CASSLYQPNTEAFF. Written as DNA, the CDR3 is TGTGCCAGCAGCTTGTACCAACCAAACACTGAAGCTTTCTTT.